This T cell receptor (beta chain) stems from a study of blood T cell repertoires in COVID-19. Germline-derived CDR1 and CDR2 are SGHNT and YYREEE (reference sequence). Trimming pared 4 bases from V and 1 base from J, leaving 12 bases between. CDR3 size: 15 residues. Here immunoSEQ multiplex PCR was the method, and the copy in TCRdb shows in-frame clones only, minus some. The table has around 140,000 clones, approximately 80% seen once; the top ten hold more than 3.5%. This clonotype was sampled from a woman at least 80 years old with active or convalescent COVID-19. Material for sequencing was peripheral blood. The chain has TRBV5-4 and TRBJ1-3; no clear D. The CDR3 reads CASSRGSGSGNTIYF. Written as DNA, the CDR3 is TGTGCCAGCAGCCGGGGTTCGGGATCTGGAAACACCATATATTTT.